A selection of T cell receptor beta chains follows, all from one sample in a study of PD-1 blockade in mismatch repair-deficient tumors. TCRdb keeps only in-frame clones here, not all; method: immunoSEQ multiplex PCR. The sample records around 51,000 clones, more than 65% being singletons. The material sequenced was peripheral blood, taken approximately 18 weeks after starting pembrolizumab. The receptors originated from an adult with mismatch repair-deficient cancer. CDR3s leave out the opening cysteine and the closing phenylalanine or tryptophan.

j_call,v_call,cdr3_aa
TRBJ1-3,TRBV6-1,ASSDWGLSSGNTIY
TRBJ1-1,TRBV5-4,ASAGQMNTEAF
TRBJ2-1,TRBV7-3,ASSPLAGVSEQF
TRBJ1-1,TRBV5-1,ASNPIKFRLNTEAF
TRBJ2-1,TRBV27,ASNTLRRGSSYNEQF
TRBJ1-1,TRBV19,ASSIPGTVSNTEAF
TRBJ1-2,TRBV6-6,ASSNTGQGNYGYT
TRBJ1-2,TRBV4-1,ASSQVEGLANYGYT
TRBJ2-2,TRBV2,ASRKREYDGELF
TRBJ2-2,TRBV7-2,ASSLAGGYTGELF
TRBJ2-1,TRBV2,ASSEDRGNEQF
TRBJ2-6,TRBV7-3,ASSPNSGANVLT
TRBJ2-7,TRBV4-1,ASSQDPPSGYRNSYEQY
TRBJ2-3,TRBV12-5,ASGPINLAGRSTDTQY
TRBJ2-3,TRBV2,ATSTFTGGVTDTQY
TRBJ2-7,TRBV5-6,ASSPGQGRYEQY
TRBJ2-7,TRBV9,ASSPGGLEQY
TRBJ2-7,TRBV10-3,AISGSNYEQY
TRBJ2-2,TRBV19,ASSTGTGNTGELF
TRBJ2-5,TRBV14,ASSQTTGFQY
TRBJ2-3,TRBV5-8,ASSSGTDPRLDTQY
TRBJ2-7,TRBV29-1,SVEYSGRNYEQY
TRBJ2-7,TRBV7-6,ASSPRDSEQY
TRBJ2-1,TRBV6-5,ASSYHGSSYNEQF
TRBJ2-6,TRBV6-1,ASSEWRGTGSVGANVLT
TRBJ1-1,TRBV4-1,ASSQDAGGDTEAF
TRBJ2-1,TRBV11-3,ASSLGSNEQF
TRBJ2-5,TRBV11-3,ASSLGDTGGETQY
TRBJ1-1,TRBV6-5,ASSGVTGGYTEAF
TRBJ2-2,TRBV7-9,ASSFRWTGELF
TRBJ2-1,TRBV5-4,ASSLGSGSGYEQF
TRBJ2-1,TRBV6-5,ASSLRGRNNEQF
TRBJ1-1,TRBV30,ASRGQGGSGTEAF
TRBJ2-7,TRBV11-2,ASSWIAEGEQY
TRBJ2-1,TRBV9,ASSPPGESYNEQF
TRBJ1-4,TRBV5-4,ASSAGGGGTNEKLF
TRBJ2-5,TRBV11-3,ASSWGGEGETQY
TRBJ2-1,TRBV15,ATSKGQGYNEQF
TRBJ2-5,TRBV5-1,ASSYGGLLQETQY
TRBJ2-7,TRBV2,ASRLGPAGEQY
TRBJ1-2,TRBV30,ACTGQVRVGYT
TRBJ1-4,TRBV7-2,ASKDRRDEKLF
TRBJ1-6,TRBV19,ASSPVHYSPLH
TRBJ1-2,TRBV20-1,SARSAYGYT
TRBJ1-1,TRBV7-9,ASSPVGVATEAF
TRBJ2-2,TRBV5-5,ASSLEGNTGELF
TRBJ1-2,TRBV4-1,ASSQVGYWEGGYT
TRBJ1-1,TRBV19,ASSWDRRMNTEAF
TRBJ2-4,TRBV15,ATSREGRDTKNIQY
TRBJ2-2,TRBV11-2,ASSEGGTSGIGELF
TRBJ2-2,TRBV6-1,ASTGLAENTGELF
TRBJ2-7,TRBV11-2,ASSLGLAGIKAYEQY
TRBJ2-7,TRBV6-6,ATAGSYEQY
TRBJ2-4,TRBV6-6,ASSYVSGRPQY
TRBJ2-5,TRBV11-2,ASSRLADQETQY